Below, 29 T cell receptor beta chains from the same sample are listed, as sequenced in a study of blood T cell repertoires in COVID-19. Clones were read by immunoSEQ multiplex PCR, and TCRdb kept only the in-frame ones, dropping some. The table shows around 140,000 clones, with 65% to 90% occurring only once. Sequencing was performed on peripheral blood. These receptors all come from a human donor in a cohort sampled during active COVID-19.

The CDR3 spells CASSDDGGRAGNEQFF. The CDR3 DNA follows: TGTGCCAGCAGTGACGATGGCGGGAGGGCCGGAAATGAGCAGTTCTTC. The rearrangement links TRBV6-4 to TRBJ2-1; 9 bases match TRBD2. This CDR3 has 16 residues. Germline loops: CDR1 MRHNA, CDR2 SNTAGT. J lost 7 bases, V lost 2 bases, and 9 bases had no gene match.

The chain has TRBV14 and TRBJ2-5; maybe TRBD2 (6 bases). Looked up from germline, CDR1 is SGHDN and CDR2 is FVKESK. This CDR3 is built from 16 residues. V was cut by 1 base and J by 3 bases, with 15 bases left in between. The CDR3 loop reads CASSQVGGVKEETQYF. The CDR3 DNA sequence: TGTGCCAGCAGCCAAGTGGGCGGGGTGAAGGAAGAGACCCAGTACTTC.

The chain employs TRBV7-3 and TRBJ2-7; 7 bases line up with TRBD1. The J segment lost 6 bases and the V segment lost 6 bases, leaving 8 bases of the junction unmatched. Germline lookup yields CDR1 SGHTA and CDR2 FQGTGA. This CDR3 is built from 13 residues. CDR3 sequence (DNA): TGTGCCAGCAGGCCTCCTTACAGGGGCGAGCAGTACTTC. Translation gives CASRPPYRGEQYF.

This clone has a handful of counts. The gene calls are TRBV4-1 and TRBJ2-5; tentative D call: TRBD1 (5 bases). This CDR3 has 18 amino acids. Germline V CDR1 and CDR2: MGHRA, YSYEKL. V was cut by 2 bases and J by 2 bases, with 21 bases left in between. The CDR3 coding sequence is TGCGCCAGCAGCCAACCCCTTGTGCTGGCAGGGAAACAAGAGACCCAGTACTTC. It specifies CASSQPLVLAGKQETQYF.

The J gene is TRBJ2-7, the V gene TRBV12-3 or TRBV12-4; no clear D gene. The length of the CDR3 is 12 residues. V lost 1 base to trimming and J lost 5 bases, with 6 bases between them. The CDR3 loop reads CASSLGTNEQYF. The CDR3 coding sequence is TGTGCCAGCAGTTTAGGCACTAACGAGCAGTACTTC.

The chain employs TRBV7-9 and TRBJ2-5; 13 bases match TRBD2. The J segment lost 3 bases and the V segment lost 4 bases, leaving 14 bases of the junction unmatched. The germline V gene encodes CDR1 SEHNR and CDR2 FQNEAQ (reference sequence). This CDR3 region has 19 residues. The CDR3 reads CASSSRRKGLAGAEETQYF. The CDR3 DNA is TGTGCCAGCAGCTCCCGAAGGAAAGGACTAGCGGGAGCGGAAGAGACCCAGTACTTC. The whole variable domain, filled in from reference TRBV7-9 and TRBJ2-5, reads DTGVSQNPRHKITKRGQNVTFRCDPISEHNRLYWYRQTLGQGPEFLTYFQNEAQLEKSRLLSDRFSAERPKGSFSTLEIQRTEQGDSAMYLCASSSRRKGLAGAEETQYFGPGTRLLVL.

The chain recombines TRBV5-5 with TRBJ2-2, with TRBD1 matching 8 bases. In germline, CDR1 is SGHKS, CDR2 YYEKEE (reference sequence). The CDR3 totals 15 residues. V dropped 2 bases and J dropped 3; count of bases not matched to a gene: 3. The DNA for the CDR3 is TGTGCCAGCAGCTTAGGACAGGGTTACACCGGGGAGCTGTTTTTT. It is translated as CASSLGQGYTGELFF.

The rearrangement joins TRBV11-2 to TRBJ2-1; 8 nucleotides match TRBD2. J was trimmed by 3 bases and V by 10 bases; bases with no gene match: 8. Germline V gives CDR1 SGHAT, CDR2 FQNNGV. CDR3 length: 14 amino acids. In DNA, the CDR3 is TGTGCCACCGTAAACCTAGCGGGCTACAATGAGCAGTTCTTC. The encoded protein is CATVNLAGYNEQFF.

The chain employs TRBV19 and TRBJ2-7; 11 bases are shared with TRBD2. The germline CDR1 and CDR2 sequences are LNHDA and SQIVND (reference sequence). This CDR3 spans 11 amino acids. In DNA, the CDR3 is TGTACGACTAGCGGGATAGTTGAGCAGTACTTC. It yields the protein CTTSGIVEQYF.

This clone was seen just once. The chain recombines TRBV29-1 with TRBJ2-7; 13 positions agree with TRBD2. Trimming removed 1 base from V and 0 bases from J; junction bases left unmatched: 6. The germline gives CDR1 SQVTM, CDR2 ANQGSEA. The CDR3 sequence is 17 residues long. The DNA for the CDR3 is TGCAGCGTTGAAGGAGGGACTAGCGGGGAGGACTCCTACGAGCAGTACTTC. Translated: CSVEGGTSGEDSYEQYF.

The rearrangement uses TRBV6-2 or TRBV6-3 and TRBJ2-7, with 8 bases matching TRBD1. The ends lost 0 bases at V and 4 bases at J; junction bases unmatched: 8. This CDR3 spans 16 amino acids. Germline V CDR1 and CDR2: MNHEY, SVGEGT. CDR3 nucleotide sequence: TGTGCCAGCAGTTACTCGTTGGACAGGGATGGTTACGAGCAGTACTTC. Its protein is CASSYSLDRDGYEQYF.

The chain joins TRBV19 to TRBJ1-1, with 8 bases matching TRBD1. J lost 0 bases, V lost 6 bases, and 12 bases had no gene match. Germline-derived CDR1 and CDR2 are LNHDA and SQIVND (reference sequence). The CDR3 consists of 17 residues. Here the CDR3 DNA reads TGTGCCAGTAGAAGGGGACGGGACAGGAGCATGAACACTGAAGCTTTCTTT. It codes for CASRRGRDRSMNTEAFF.

The chain is built from TRBV28 and TRBJ2-1; D is perhaps TRBD2 (7 bases). Germline V gene lookup returns CDR1 MDHEN and CDR2 SYDVKM. The germline V and J ends were trimmed by 1 base and 6 bases, with 13 bases remaining between them. The CDR3 totals 15 residues. The CDR3: CASSLLGEGGNEQFF. The DNA of the CDR3 is TGTGCCAGCAGTTTATTGGGGGAGGGGGGCAATGAGCAGTTCTTC.

The V gene is TRBV28, the J gene TRBJ2-5; D is uncertain. V was clipped by 5 bases and J by 4 bases, with 8 bases between them. Germline V gene lookup returns CDR1 MDHEN and CDR2 SYDVKM. The CDR3 runs to 12 residues. CDR3 DNA sequence: TGTGCCAGCAGTCCCCCCATAGAGACCCAGTACTTC. Amino acids: CASSPPIETQYF.

This clone was picked up a small number of times. This chain links TRBV6-1 with TRBJ1-6; D remains unclear. V was cut by 3 bases and J by 8 bases, with 11 bases left in between. CDR3 length: 14 amino acids. Germline lookup yields CDR1 MNHNS and CDR2 SASEGT. The CDR3 DNA reads TGTGCCAGCAGTGACAGAGCGCGGGATTCACCCCTCCACTTT. Translated, it gives CASSDRARDSPLHF.

The chain couples TRBV18 to TRBJ1-3, with 7 bases fitting TRBD1. V lost 5 bases, J lost 0 bases, and 7 bases stayed unmatched. The CDR3 consists of 16 residues. The germline V gene encodes CDR1 KGHSH and CDR2 LQKENI. CDR3 sequence (DNA): TGTGCCAGCTCAGTTACCTCAGGGGGCTCTGGAAACACCATATATTTT. Translated: CASSVTSGGSGNTIYF. The full variable domain, with the rest looked up from reference TRBV18 and TRBJ1-3, is NAGVMQNPRHLVRRRGQEARLRCSPMKGHSHVYWYRQLPEEGLKFMVYLQKENIIDESGMPKERFSAEFPKEGPSILRIQQVVRGDSAAYFCASSVTSGGSGNTIYFGEGSWLTVV.

The chain carries TRBV28 and TRBJ1-4; the D gene is possibly TRBD1 (6 bases). The CDR3 runs to 15 residues. Germline V CDR1 and CDR2: MDHEN, SYDVKM. The V end lost 6 bases, the J end lost 7 bases, and 18 bases lay between the germline ends. The CDR3 here is CASRGLQGTREKLFF. CDR3 DNA: TGTGCCAGCAGGGGGCTTCAGGGGACCCGTGAAAAACTGTTTTTT.

V usage is TRBV29-1 and J usage is TRBJ1-2; maybe TRBD1 (6 bases). From germline, CDR1 is SQVTM and CDR2 ANQGSEA. Between the trimmed V and J ends, which lost 4 bases and 7 bases, there was a span of 13 bases. This CDR3 is built from 12 residues. The CDR3 protein is CSVVPGGGGYTF. Here the CDR3 DNA reads TGCAGCGTTGTCCCGGGGGGCGGTGGCTACACCTTC.

The chain has TRBV24-1 and TRBJ2-5; 7 bases line up with TRBD1. Germline CDR1 KGHDR, CDR2 SFDVKD. The CDR3 is 15 residues long. The V gene end was trimmed by 5 bases and the J gene end by 4 bases; junction bases not matched to a gene: 9. DNA of the CDR3: TGTGCCACCAGTGGTGGTGCAGGGGGTTCAGAGACCCAGTACTTC. Its translation is CATSGGAGGSETQYF.

V and J are TRBV7-2 and TRBJ2-2; 10 bases are a match to TRBD2. The V and J ends lost 1 base and 10 bases, in that order; junction bases with no gene match: 6. There are 15 residues in the CDR3. Germline CDR1 and CDR2: SGHTA and FQGNSA. This CDR3 is CASSLVRLAGAELFF. The CDR3 coding sequence is TGTGCCAGCAGCTTAGTTAGGCTAGCGGGAGCGGAGCTGTTTTTT.

V and J are TRBV5-1 and TRBJ2-6; no clear D. Germline-derived CDR1 and CDR2 are SGHRS and YFSETQ. V was cut by 0 bases and J by 3 bases, with 7 bases left in between. This CDR3 is built from 15 residues. Here the CDR3 DNA reads TGCGCCAGCAGCTTGGACTCTGGTGGGGCCAACGTCCTGACTTTC. Its protein product is CASSLDSGGANVLTF.

The chain carries TRBV5-1 and TRBJ1-5; D unresolved. CDR1 SGHRS and CDR2 YFSETQ come from the germline V gene. The CDR3 runs to 13 residues. Trimming cost V 1 base and J 4 bases, with 6 bases left between them. Here the CDR3 reads CASSLNGNQPQHF. The CDR3 region has the DNA TGCGCCAGCAGCTTGAACGGGAATCAGCCCCAGCATTTT.

V usage is TRBV6-1 and J usage is TRBJ2-1, with D perhaps TRBD2 (6 bases). V lost 2 bases, J lost 7 bases, and 9 bases lay in between. CDR1 is MNHNS and CDR2 is SASEGT in the germline V gene. This CDR3 contains 13 residues. The CDR3 reads CASSELALNEQFF. CDR3 bases: TGTGCCAGCAGTGAACTAGCGCTGAATGAGCAGTTCTTC.

In this sample, this clone turned up many times. The chain employs TRBV9 and TRBJ2-7; TRBD1 might be the D (5 bases). This CDR3 is 12 amino acids long. The germline CDR1 and CDR2 sequences are SGDLS and YYNGEE. The V end lost 1 base, the J end lost 3 bases, and 5 bases lay between the germline ends. CDR3 coding DNA: TGTGCCAGCAGCGTACAGGGCTACGAGCAGTACTTC. Amino acid sequence: CASSVQGYEQYF.

This chain uses TRBV6-5 with TRBJ1-2; 10 bases agree with TRBD1. Germline CDR1 MNHEY, CDR2 SVGAGI. This CDR3 is 14 amino acids long. V dropped 7 bases and J dropped 3; count of bases not matched to a gene: 5. The CDR3 loop is CASTGTGEHYGYTF. The CDR3 region has the DNA TGTGCCAGCACTGGGACAGGGGAACACTATGGCTACACCTTC.

This chain links TRBV18 with TRBJ2-7; 9 bases align to TRBD1. This CDR3 is 15 amino acids long. Per the germline V gene, CDR1 is KGHSH and CDR2 is LQKENI. The ends lost 5 bases at V and 2 bases at J; junction bases unmatched: 7. CDR3 bases: TGTGCCAGCTCAGAGACGACAGGGGGTCCCTACGAGCAGTACTTC. Protein sequence: CASSETTGGPYEQYF.

The genes are TRBV18 and TRBJ2-2, with D possibly being TRBD2 (5 bases). The CDR3 consists of 13 residues. V was shortened by 10 bases and J by 5 bases, with 14 bases between the two germline ends. Germline CDR1 KGHSH, CDR2 LQKENI. The CDR3 coding sequence is TGTGCCATCGAGGGAAGAGGAACCGGGGAGCTGTTTTTT. Translation gives CAIEGRGTGELFF.

J is TRBJ2-3 and V is TRBV20-1; a weak D match, TRBD1 (6 bases). The germline gives CDR1 DFQATT, CDR2 SNEGSKA (reference sequence). The CDR3 is 11 amino acids. Between the trimmed V and J ends, which lost 6 bases and 7 bases, there was a span of 11 bases. CDR3 sequence: CSAPRGYTQYF. The CDR3 region has the DNA TGCAGTGCCCCAAGGGGGTATACGCAGTATTTT.

The chain links TRBV5-1 to TRBJ2-7, with TRBD2 identical over 10 bases. From germline, CDR1 is SGHRS and CDR2 YFSETQ. Germline trimming cut 0 bases from V and 2 bases from J; bases unmatched to any gene: 5. The CDR3 runs 16 residues. In nucleotides, the CDR3 is TGCGCCAGCAGCTTGGCCCTAGCGGGAGACACCTACGAGCAGTACTTC. Amino acid sequence: CASSLALAGDTYEQYF.